The table lists the clone carrying this T cell receptor beta chain with many counts. Its antigen remains unknown. V dropped 1 base and J dropped 10 bases, with 5 bases sitting between them. This CDR3 is 12 amino acids long. Germline V gives CDR1 MNHNS, CDR2 SASEGT. This entry belongs to a study of CD8 T cells in ankylosing spondylitis. General study points: There was a TCR beta motif, made of fewer than 10 highly homologous variants, that appeared characteristic of ankylosing spondylitis blood. From matched ankylosing spondylitis synovial fluid, disease-linked clones were reportedly recovered at significantly enriched levels. CD8+ by phenotype, disease-linked clones were relatively rare in peripheral blood.

The TCR beta libraries were generated through quantitative 5'-RACE incorporating molecular barcodes. TCRdb passed the 5' RACE reads through MiXCR, listing each CDR3 protein once. This sample has hundreds of thousands of distinct CDR3 sequences, with about 13% found just once. The specimen was blood, either unsorted or a sorted T cell fraction (not recorded which). The J gene is TRBJ1-6, the V gene TRBV6-1; D ambiguous. The receptor was isolated from a male donor with ankylosing spondylitis. The CDR3 here is CASSEGESPLHF. The CDR3 DNA reads as TGTGCCAGCAGTGAAGGGGAATCACCCCTCCACTTT.